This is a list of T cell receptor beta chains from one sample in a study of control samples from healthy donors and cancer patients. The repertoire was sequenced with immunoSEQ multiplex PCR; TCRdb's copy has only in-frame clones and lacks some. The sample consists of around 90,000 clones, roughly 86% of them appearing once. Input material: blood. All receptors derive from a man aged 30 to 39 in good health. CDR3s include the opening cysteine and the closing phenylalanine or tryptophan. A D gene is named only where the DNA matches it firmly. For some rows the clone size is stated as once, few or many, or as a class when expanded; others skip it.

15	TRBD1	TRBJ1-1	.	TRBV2	TGTGCCAGCAGGGAGATGACAGGGGCGAACACTGAAGCTTTCTTT	CASREMTGANTEAFF
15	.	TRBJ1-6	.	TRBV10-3	TGTGCCATCAGTGAGAACGGCAGGGCTAATTCACCCCTCCACTTT	CAISENGRANSPLHF
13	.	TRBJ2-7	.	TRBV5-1	TGCGCCAGCAGCTATGGCGCTTCCTACGAGCAGTACTTC	CASSYGASYEQYF
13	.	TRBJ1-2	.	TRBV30	TGTGCCTGGAGTGTCGAAGTGTGGTATGGCTACACCTTC	CAWSVEVWYGYTF
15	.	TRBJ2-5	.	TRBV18	TGTGCCAGCTCCCCTCGTGACGGATCAGAAGAGACCCAGTACTTC	CASSPRDGSEETQYF
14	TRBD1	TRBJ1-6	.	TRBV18	TGTGCCAGCTCACAAGACAGGGGCATGTCACCCCTCCACTTT	CASSQDRGMSPLHF
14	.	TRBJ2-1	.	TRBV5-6	TGTGCCAGCAGCCCCGACAGGTCCTACAATGAGCAGTTCTTC	CASSPDRSYNEQFF
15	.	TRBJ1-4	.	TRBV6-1	TGTGCCAGCAGTGAAGGGAGCGGCCTACATGAAAAACTGTTTTTT	CASSEGSGLHEKLFF
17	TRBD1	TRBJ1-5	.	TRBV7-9	TGTGCCAGCAGCTTAAGGGACAGGGGGCCGGGCAATCAGCCCCAGCATTTT	CASSLRDRGPGNQPQHF
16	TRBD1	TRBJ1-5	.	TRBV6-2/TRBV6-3	TGTGCCAGCAGTTACTCGCCGACAGGGAGGTTTCGGCCCCAGCATTTT	CASSYSPTGRFRPQHF
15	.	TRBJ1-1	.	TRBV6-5	TGTGCCAGCAGTTACTCCGCAGGGGTTAACACTGAAGCTTTCTTT	CASSYSAGVNTEAFF
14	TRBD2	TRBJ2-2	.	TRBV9	TGTGCCAGCAGCTTGGGACTAACCACCGGGGAGCTGTTTTTT	CASSLGLTTGELFF
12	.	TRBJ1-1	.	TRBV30	TGTGCCTGGAGTGTAAGCCGGGCTGAAGCTTTCTTT	CAWSVSRAEAFF
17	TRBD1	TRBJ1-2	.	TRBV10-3	TGTGCCATCAGTGACCCCGGGACAGCGCGAGCTAACTATGGCTACACCTTC	CAISDPGTARANYGYTF
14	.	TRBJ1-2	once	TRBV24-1	TGTGCCACCAGTGATTTAAAATTGGGGGAAGGCTACACCTTC	CATSDLKLGEGYTF
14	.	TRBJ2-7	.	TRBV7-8	TGTGCCAGCAGCCTACAGGGTACCGGACACGAGCAGTACTTC	CASSLQGTGHEQYF
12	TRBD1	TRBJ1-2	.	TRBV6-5	TGTGCCAGCAGGGGAGACAGGGCTGGCTACACCTTC	CASRGDRAGYTF
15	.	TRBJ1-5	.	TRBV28	TGTGCCAGCAGCTGGGGGGGGACGGGCAATCAGCCCCAGCATTTT	CASSWGGTGNQPQHF
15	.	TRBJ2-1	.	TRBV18	TGTGCCAGCTCACCCCCCAGGGGCGGGTTCAATGAGCAGTTCTTC	CASSPPRGGFNEQFF
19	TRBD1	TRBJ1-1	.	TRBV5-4	TGTGCCAGCAGTATCTCTCCGGGACAGGGGGCCTCGATGAACACTGAAGCTTTCTTT	CASSISPGQGASMNTEAFF
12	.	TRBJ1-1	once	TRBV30	TGTGCCTGGGGGACCGGGAACACTGAAGCTTTCTTT	CAWGTGNTEAFF
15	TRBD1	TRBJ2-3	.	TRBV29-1	TGCAGCGCCAACACAGGGGGCCTAGGCACAGATACGCAGTATTTT	CSANTGGLGTDTQYF
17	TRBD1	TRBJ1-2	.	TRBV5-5	TGTGCCAGCAGCTTGGCCGGTACAGGGGTGGTTTTGTCGAGCTACACCTTC	CASSLAGTGVVLSSYTF
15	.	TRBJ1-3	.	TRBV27	TGTGCCAGCAGTCCGAGGGGTCAACTCGGAAACACCATATATTTT	CASSPRGQLGNTIYF
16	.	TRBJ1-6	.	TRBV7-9	TGTGCCAGCAGCTCGACAAGGACAGTTAGGAATTCACCCCTCCACTTT	CASSSTRTVRNSPLHF
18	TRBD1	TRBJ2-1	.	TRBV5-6	TGTGCCAGCAGCGTGGACAGGGAAACTCTTAGCTCCTACAATGAGCAGTTCTTC	CASSVDRETLSSYNEQFF
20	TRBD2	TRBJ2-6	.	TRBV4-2	TGTGCCAGCAGCCAAGAGTTGGCGCGGGGGGGGTGGTCTGGGGCCAACGTCCTGACTTTC	CASSQELARGGWSGANVLTF
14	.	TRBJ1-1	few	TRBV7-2	TGTGCCAGCCGCTTGAGTCAGGGGAACACTGAAGCTTTCTTT	CASRLSQGNTEAFF
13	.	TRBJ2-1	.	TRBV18	TGTGCCAGCTCCCTCGGTCCTTACAATGAGCAGTTCTTC	CASSLGPYNEQFF
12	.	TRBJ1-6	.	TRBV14	TGTGCCAGCAGCTCTGGGAATTCACCCCTCCACTTT	CASSSGNSPLHF
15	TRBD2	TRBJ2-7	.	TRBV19	TGTGCCAGTAGCTCCGCGGGGGGCGGAACCTACGAGCAGTACTTC	CASSSAGGGTYEQYF
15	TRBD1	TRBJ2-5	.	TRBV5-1	TGCGCCAGCAGCTCCGACAGGGTTGGCCAAGAGACCCAGTACTTC	CASSSDRVGQETQYF
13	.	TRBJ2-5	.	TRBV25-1	TGTGCCACAGCAGGGGGCGGGAGAAAGACCCAGTACTTC	CATAGGGRKTQYF
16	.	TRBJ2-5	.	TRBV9	TGTGCCAGCAGCTCACGAGTAGGTGGGGGTTGGGAGACCCAGTACTTC	CASSSRVGGGWETQYF
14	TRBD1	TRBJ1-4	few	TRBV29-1	TGCAGCGCCCGCTCCGGGACAGGGGACGAAAAACTGTTTTTT	CSARSGTGDEKLFF
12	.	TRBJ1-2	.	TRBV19	TGTGCCAGTAGTATCTTGGGAAGAGGCTACACCTTC	CASSILGRGYTF
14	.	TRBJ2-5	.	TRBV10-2	TGCGCCAGCAGCGGAAAACGGGGCCAAGAGACCCAGTACTTC	CASSGKRGQETQYF
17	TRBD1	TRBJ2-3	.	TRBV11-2	TGTGCCAGCAGCTTGGAGGCCGGGACAGGCCTTACAGATACGCAGTATTTT	CASSLEAGTGLTDTQYF
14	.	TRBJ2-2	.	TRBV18	TGTGCCAGCAGCAGGGACACGAACACCGGGGAGCTGTTTTTT	CASSRDTNTGELFF
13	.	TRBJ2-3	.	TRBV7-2	TGTGCCAGCAGCTGGGCGGGCACAGATACGCAGTATTTT	CASSWAGTDTQYF
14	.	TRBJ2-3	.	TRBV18	TGTGCCAGCTCACCACCCCTCCGCGCAGATACGCAGTATTTT	CASSPPLRADTQYF